The 26 T cell receptor beta chains reported below all come from one sample, sequenced in a study of blood T cell repertoires in COVID-19. Clones were read by immunoSEQ multiplex PCR, and TCRdb kept only the in-frame ones, dropping some. The sample lists about 82,000 clones; roughly 80% were seen once. Sequenced: peripheral blood. These receptors were collected from a man between 60 and 75 years old with COVID-19, enrolled during active disease.

The table lists this clone with a count of one. The gene calls are TRBV2 and TRBJ2-1; D not resolved. The CDR3 length is 15 residues. The germline gives CDR1 SNHLY, CDR2 FYNNEI. Between the trimmed V and J ends, which lost 2 bases and 0 bases, there was a span of 8 bases. The CDR3 sequence: CASSETLSSYNEQFF. The CDR3 DNA is TGTGCCAGCAGTGAAACCCTGAGCTCCTACAATGAGCAGTTCTTC.

The chain is built from TRBV6-1 and TRBJ2-7; 8 bases are shared with TRBD2. The CDR3 covers 19 residues. With V trimmed by 2 bases and J by 0 bases, 15 bases remained unmatched. The germline V gene encodes CDR1 MNHNS and CDR2 SASEGT. CDR3 nucleotides: TGTGCCAGCAGTGAAATCGGCCTAGCGGGCGCGTTTCCCTCCTACGAGCAGTACTTC. It encodes CASSEIGLAGAFPSYEQYF.

This clone was seen a single time. The junction departs from the called germline gene at one end, perhaps through a read error. The DNA for the CDR3 is TGTGCCAGCAGTAGGGGACAGGGCCGGGGGCCTCAAGGGACCCAGTACTTC. Its protein product is CASSRGQGRGPQGTQYF. The genes are TRBV27 and TRBJ2-5; 9 bases map to TRBD1. Looked up from germline, CDR1 is MNHEY and CDR2 is SMNVEV (reference sequence). The CDR3 is 17 amino acids.

V is TRBV10-3 and J is TRBJ2-1, with TRBD2 matching 10 bases. The V gene's germline CDR1 is ENHRY and CDR2 SYGVKD. Trimming at V came to 2 bases and at J to 5 bases, leaving 3 bases not matched to a gene. The CDR3 contains 15 residues. The CDR3 reads CAISELAGVDNEQFF. The CDR3 nucleotides are TGTGCCATCAGTGAGCTAGCGGGAGTCGACAATGAGCAGTTCTTC.

The V call is TRBV5-6, the J call TRBJ2-7; D is possibly TRBD1 (6 bases). Trimming stripped 2 bases from V and 3 bases from J, with 15 bases between. Germline-derived CDR1 and CDR2 are SGHDT and YYEEEE. The CDR3 runs 15 residues. DNA of the CDR3: TGTGCCAGCAGCTTACCGGACAGAACCAGCTACGAGCAGTACTTC. It encodes CASSLPDRTSYEQYF.

This clone was detected only a few times. The gene calls are TRBV20-1 and TRBJ2-3; 7 bases fit TRBD2. This CDR3 is 11 amino acids long. Per germline, CDR1 DFQATT and CDR2 SNEGSKA (reference sequence). Trimming removed 7 bases from V and 14 bases from J; junction bases left unmatched: 12. The CDR3: CSVPVGGYGYF. DNA of the CDR3: TGCAGTGTTCCCGTGGGGGGGTATGGGTATTTT.

This clone has just a few counts. The gene calls are TRBV27 and TRBJ2-1, with TRBD2 matching over 8 bases. V shed 4 bases and J 4 bases; nucleotides not matched to a gene: 6. The V gene's germline CDR1 is MNHEY and CDR2 SMNVEV (reference sequence). CDR3 length: 15 amino acids. The DNA of the CDR3 is TGTGCCAGCAGTTACCGGACTAGCACTTACAATGAGCAGTTCTTC. Amino acids: CASSYRTSTYNEQFF.

This clone was seen a handful of times. V usage is TRBV29-1 and J usage is TRBJ1-2, with TRBD1 matching over 7 bases. This CDR3 contains 14 residues. The junction had 11 bases not matched to a gene; V was cut back by 6 bases and J by 4 bases. Germline loops: CDR1 SQVTM, CDR2 ANQGSEA. The CDR3 loop reads CSVGDRVLSYGYTF. In DNA form, the CDR3 reads TGCAGCGTGGGAGACAGGGTACTGTCCTATGGCTACACCTTC.

This clone was recorded only once. This chain links TRBV4-1 with TRBJ1-1, with TRBD1 matching over 8 bases. CDR1 and CDR2 from the germline V gene are MGHRA and YSYEKL. The CDR3 totals 16 residues. V dropped 10 bases and J dropped 5; count of bases not matched to a gene: 18. The CDR3 sequence is CATTELPGGGRTEAFF. The CDR3 coding sequence is TGCGCCACCACCGAGCTTCCAGGGGGCGGGCGGACTGAAGCTTTCTTT.

This clone was recorded once. V is TRBV27 and J is TRBJ1-4, with D possibly being TRBD1 (5 bases). Trimming took 7 bases from V and 8 from J, leaving 20 bases between them. The CDR3 length is 15 residues. Germline CDR1 is MNHEY and CDR2 is SMNVEV (reference sequence). CDR3 residues: CASTTGREGGEKLFF. Here the CDR3 DNA reads TGTGCCAGCACCACCGGCAGGGAGGGTGGGGAAAAACTGTTTTTT.

This clone was counted once. This chain links TRBV15 with TRBJ1-1; 7 nucleotides line up with TRBD1. With 3 bases clipped from V and 1 base from J, the junction kept 8 bases outside the gene matches. The CDR3 is 16 amino acids. Germline assignment: CDR1 LNHNV and CDR2 YYDKDF (reference sequence). CDR3 in amino acids: CATSSDPDRKNTEAFF. The DNA of the CDR3 is TGTGCCACCAGCAGCGACCCGGACAGGAAGAACACTGAAGCTTTCTTT. Full variable domain (missing parts from reference TRBV15 and TRBJ1-1): DAMVIQNPRYQVTQFGKPVTLSCSQTLNHNVMYWYQQKSSQAPKLLFHYYDKDFNNEADTPDNFQSRRPNTSFCFLDIRSPGLGDTAMYLCATSSDPDRKNTEAFFGQGTRLTVV.

The V and J genes are TRBV7-9 and TRBJ2-3; D ambiguous. The CDR3 contains 13 residues. V lost 5 bases and J lost 0, with 6 bases in between. The germline V gene encodes CDR1 SEHNR and CDR2 FQNEAQ (reference sequence). CDR3 region: CASSPISTDTQYF. For the CDR3, the DNA is TGTGCCAGCAGCCCCATTAGCACAGATACGCAGTATTTT.

V gene TRBV19 combines with J gene TRBJ2-3; a possible D gene is TRBD2 (6 bases). V lost 10 bases to trimming and J lost 4 bases, with 21 bases between them. This CDR3 is 15 amino acids long. Germline V CDR1 and CDR2: LNHDA, SQIVND (reference sequence). This CDR3 is CATTQTGERADTQYF. The CDR3 DNA is TGTGCCACAACTCAGACGGGGGAGCGCGCAGATACGCAGTATTTT.

CDR3 sequence: CASSLGGSGSRDTQYF. The CDR3 DNA follows: TGTGCCAGCAGCTTAGGAGGAAGCGGGAGCCGGGATACGCAGTATTTT. J is TRBJ2-3 and V is TRBV11-3, with TRBD2 identical over 8 bases. The germline V gene has CDR1 SGHNT and CDR2 YENEEA. Unmatched junction bases numbered 9, after V lost 1 base and J lost 6 bases. The CDR3 extends over 16 amino acids. The complete variable domain, with remaining parts taken from reference TRBV11-3 and TRBJ2-3, reads EAGVVQSPRYKIIEKKQPVAFWCNPISGHNTLYWYLQNLGQGPELLIRYENEEAVDDSQLPKDRFSAERLKGVDSTLKIQPAELGDSAVYLCASSLGGSGSRDTQYFGPGTRLTVL.

The chain joins TRBV25-1 to TRBJ1-1, with D tentatively TRBD1 (6 bases). V lost 6 bases and J lost 4, with 15 bases in between. This CDR3 region has 14 residues. Germline CDR1 reads MGHDK; CDR2 reads SYGVNS. The CDR3 spells CASRDSSGATEAFF. DNA of the CDR3: TGTGCCAGCAGGGACAGCTCCGGAGCCACTGAAGCTTTCTTT.

The chain employs TRBV2 and TRBJ2-7, with D unclear. The CDR3 sequence is 12 residues long. Trimming shortened V by 5 bases and J by 2 bases, and 7 bases separated the two germline ends. Germline V gene data show CDR1 as SNHLY and CDR2 as FYNNEI. CDR3 sequence (DNA): TGTGCCAGCAGTTATGGCCCCTACGAGCAGTACTTC. This sequence encodes CASSYGPYEQYF.

This chain joins TRBV11-3 and TRBJ2-5, with D tentatively TRBD1 (8 bases). The CDR3 runs to 15 residues. Trimming stripped 5 bases from V and 3 bases from J, with 16 bases between. Per germline, CDR1 SGHNT and CDR2 YENEEA. The CDR3 sequence is CASSLRTGREETQYF. CDR3 in DNA: TGTGCCAGCAGCCTGAGGACAGGGAGGGAAGAGACCCAGTACTTC.

V usage is TRBV5-4 and J usage is TRBJ2-7; 9 nucleotides match TRBD1. This CDR3 is 13 amino acids long. Germline V gene lookup returns CDR1 SGHNT and CDR2 YYREEE (reference sequence). After removal of 5 bases from V and 6 bases from J, the junction contained 6 bases not matched to a gene. The CDR3 here is CASRGTGLTEQYF. The CDR3 DNA sequence: TGTGCCAGCAGGGGGACAGGGTTGACCGAGCAGTACTTC.

The chain is built from TRBV6-8 and TRBJ2-1; D is ambiguous. V lost 11 bases, J lost 8 bases, and 19 bases lay in between. Germline CDR1 and CDR2: MNHGY and SAAAGT. CDR3 length: 13 amino acids. CDR3 DNA: TGTGCCCAGGTCAAGTATCCGCGCGATGAGCAGTTCTTC. It yields the protein CAQVKYPRDEQFF.

This clone was counted a single time. This chain connects TRBV19 to TRBJ1-2, with a tentative D call TRBD1 (6 bases). The V gene's germline CDR1 is LNHDA and CDR2 SQIVND (reference sequence). V lost 3 bases and J 1 base, leaving 15 bases between the germline ends. This CDR3 region has 16 residues. Here the CDR3 DNA reads TGTGCCAGTAGTATGGGTCTGTACAGGGATAACTATGGCTACACCTTC. This sequence encodes CASSMGLYRDNYGYTF.

This clone was counted a single time. CDR3 bases: TGTGCCAGCAGCTTGGCTCCAGGGGGTGTAGTGAACACTGAAGCTTTCTTT. It specifies CASSLAPGGVVNTEAFF. The rearrangement uses TRBV5-6 and TRBJ1-1; 7 nucleotides line up with TRBD1. Germline assignment: CDR1 SGHDT and CDR2 YYEEEE. The trim removed 0 bases at V and 0 bases at J, leaving 8 bases unmatched. The CDR3 length is 17 residues. Full variable domain (missing parts from reference TRBV5-6 and TRBJ1-1): DAGVTQSPTHLIKTRGQQVTLRCSPKSGHDTVSWYQQALGQGPQFIFQYYEEEERQRGNFPDRFSGHQFPNYSSELNVNALLLGDSALYLCASSLAPGGVVNTEAFFGQGTRLTVV.

The J gene is TRBJ2-5, the V gene TRBV30; 10 positions match TRBD1. Germline V CDR1 and CDR2: GTSNPN, SVGIG (reference sequence). The CDR3 covers 13 residues. Trimming at V came to 5 bases and at J to 5 bases, leaving 5 bases not matched to a gene. The CDR3 sequence: CAWDRGQWETQYF. CDR3 coding DNA: TGTGCCTGGGACAGGGGGCAGTGGGAGACCCAGTACTTC. Using reference TRBV30 and TRBJ2-5 for the parts outside the CDR3, the full variable domain is SQTIHQWPATLVQPVGSPLSLECTVEGTSNPNLYWYRQAAGRGLQLLFYSVGIGQISSEVPQNLSASRPQDRQFILSSKKLLLSDSGFYLCAWDRGQWETQYFGPGTRLLVL.

This chain joins TRBV6-6 and TRBJ1-4; TRBD1 aligns across 8 bases. The CDR3 consists of 15 residues. Germline assignment: CDR1 MNHNY and CDR2 SVGAGI (reference sequence). Trimming removed 5 bases from V and 7 bases from J; junction bases left unmatched: 9. CDR3 residues: CASSASGTGGEKLFF. CDR3 nucleotide sequence: TGTGCCAGCAGTGCATCCGGGACAGGCGGTGAAAAACTGTTTTTT.

The V call is TRBV29-1, the J call TRBJ1-3; D unresolved. The germline CDR1 and CDR2 sequences are SQVTM and ANQGSEA. The CDR3 contains 15 residues. V dropped 7 bases and J dropped 0 bases, with 16 bases sitting between them. This CDR3 is CSANHESGSGNTIYF. The DNA of the CDR3 is TGCAGCGCCAACCACGAGTCGGGCTCTGGAAACACCATATATTTT.

This chain joins TRBV5-1 and TRBJ2-2, with TRBD1 identical over 11 bases. This CDR3 region has 16 residues. V trimming: 6 bases; J trimming: 5 bases; junction bases outside the gene matches: 9. Germline V CDR1 and CDR2: SGHRS, YFSETQ. This CDR3 is CASNFPGTGGTGELFF. In DNA form, the CDR3 reads TGCGCCAGCAACTTCCCCGGGACAGGGGGAACCGGGGAGCTGTTTTTT. The complete variable domain, with remaining parts taken from reference TRBV5-1 and TRBJ2-2, reads KAGVTQTPRYLIKTRGQQVTLSCSPISGHRSVSWYQQTPGQGLQFLFEYFSETQRNKGNFPGRFSGRQFSNSRSEMNVSTLELGDSALYLCASNFPGTGGTGELFFGEGSRLTVL.

This sequence joins TRBV6-5 and TRBJ2-5, with D perhaps matching TRBD1 (5 bases). The CDR3 runs to 14 residues. Germline V gene lookup returns CDR1 MNHEY and CDR2 SVGAGI. The V gene lost 6 bases and the J gene lost 4 bases, with 15 bases spanning the gap. In nucleotides, the CDR3 is TGTGCCAGCAGCTTAAACCAGGGCCCAGAGACCCAGTACTTC. Its protein product is CASSLNQGPETQYF.